What follows are 21 T cell receptor beta chains derived from one specimen sequenced in a study of cytomegalovirus exposure and HLA in healthy donors. The PCR employed 60 Vbeta primers together with 13 Jbeta primers. The table came from immunoSEQ multiplex PCR; TCRdb's copy has only in-frame clones and leaves some out. The data contain some 120,000 clones, approximately 80% of them singletons. Sequenced input: PBMCs. These receptors were collected from a man in his forties in good health and CMV-seropositive.

The table lists this clone with a few counts. The chain recombines TRBV18 with TRBJ2-7; D unresolved. The CDR3 sequence is 16 residues long. V shed 0 bases and J shed 5 bases, with 17 bases lying between them. Per germline, CDR1 KGHSH and CDR2 LQKENI. The CDR3 region is CASSPPAGGLGDEQYF. Here the CDR3 DNA reads TGTGCCAGCTCACCACCGGCTGGTGGGTTAGGAGACGAGCAGTACTTC.

On this clone: One end of the junction does not line up with germline, which may come from a read error. This CDR3 reads CASSLWFRGRGYTF. Here the CDR3 DNA reads TGTGCCAGCAGTCTATGGTTCAGGGGTCGTGGCTACACCTTC. The genes are TRBV28 and TRBJ1-2; D may be TRBD1 (6 bases). Germline V CDR1 and CDR2: MDHEN, SYDVKM. The CDR3 is made up of 14 amino acids.

For this clone: No conserved phenylalanine or tryptophan ends this CDR3, so it is likely a read error. It is unclear where the CDR3 begins or ends on the DNA, so no DNA is shown, and the CDR3 is as TCRdb lists it. V usage is TRBV4-3 and J usage is TRBJ2-3; the D call TRBD2 from the table was never checked on the DNA. Inclusive of both ends, the CDR3 amounts to 10 amino acids. Germline V CDR1 and CDR2: LGHNA, YSLEER. The CDR3 sequence: CASSRTNAGL.

J is TRBJ2-6 and V is TRBV7-8; perhaps TRBD1 as D (5 bases). CDR3 length equals 18 residues. Trimming shortened V by 1 base and J by 0 bases, and 13 bases separated the two germline ends. Germline V gene sequence: CDR1 SGHVS, CDR2 FQNEAQ. The CDR3 loop reads CASSLDQGRSSGANVLTF. The CDR3 region has the DNA TGTGCCAGCAGCTTAGATCAGGGAAGGAGCTCTGGGGCCAACGTCCTGACTTTC.

CDR3 DNA: TGTGCCAGCACCAGGATCGGGACACAGAACACTGAAGCTTTCTTT. It is translated as CASTRIGTQNTEAFF. This chain uses TRBV18 with TRBJ1-1; D is perhaps TRBD1 (6 bases). CDR3 length equals 15 residues. Between the trimmed V and J ends, which lost 8 bases and 1 base, there was a span of 17 bases. Germline CDR1 KGHSH, CDR2 LQKENI. Drawing the rest from reference TRBV18 and TRBJ1-1, the complete variable domain is NAGVMQNPRHLVRRRGQEARLRCSPMKGHSHVYWYRQLPEEGLKFMVYLQKENIIDESGMPKERFSAEFPKEGPSILRIQQVVRGDSAAYFCASTRIGTQNTEAFFGQGTRLTVV.

The rearrangement links TRBV4-3 to TRBJ2-1, with 8 nucleotides matching TRBD2. The CDR3 is 15 amino acids. The ends lost 0 bases at V and 8 bases at J; junction bases unmatched: 6. CDR1 is LGHNA, CDR2 YSLEER, per germline. The CDR3 DNA sequence: TGCGCCAGCAGCCAAGAGTTAGGACTAGCCTATGAGCAGTTCTTC. Translating gives CASSQELGLAYEQFF.

This rearrangement joins TRBV7-6 to TRBJ1-1, with D possibly matching TRBD1 (6 bases). V lost 5 bases to trimming and J lost 0 bases, with 10 bases between them. The CDR3 runs to 14 residues. Germline CDR1 and CDR2: SGHVS and FNYEAQ. CDR3 coding DNA: TGTGCCAGCAGCCCAGGGACATTGAACACTGAAGCTTTCTTT. Its translation is CASSPGTLNTEAFF.

Here the CDR3 DNA reads TGTGCCAGCAGTTTATTTAGTTTGGGGGAAGGGGGTGAAAAACTGTTTTTT. Its translation is CASSLFSLGEGGEKLFF. The J gene is TRBJ1-4, the V gene TRBV28; D is possibly TRBD1 (6 bases). The V gene's germline CDR1 is MDHEN and CDR2 SYDVKM. This CDR3 comprises 17 residues. V was clipped by 1 base and J by 7 bases, with 19 bases between them.

The genes are TRBV4-2 and TRBJ1-5, with 9 bases identical to TRBD1. V lost 0 bases to trimming and J lost 8 bases; unmatched junction nucleotides: 5. Germline CDR1 reads LGHNA; CDR2 reads YNFKEQ. The CDR3 length is 15 residues. CDR3 bases: TGTGCCAGCAGCCAAGATAAGGACAGGGGCGAGCCCCAGCATTTT. Amino acid sequence: CASSQDKDRGEPQHF.

This chain connects TRBV4-1 to TRBJ1-1; tentatively, D is TRBD1 (5 bases). This CDR3 contains 17 residues. Germline loops: CDR1 MGHRA, CDR2 YSYEKL. V was cut by 0 bases and J by 0 bases, with 14 bases left in between. The CDR3 is CASSQDVDSTMNTEAFF. The CDR3 DNA reads as TGCGCCAGCAGCCAAGATGTCGACAGTACTATGAACACTGAAGCTTTCTTT.

In the case of this clone: One junction end disagrees with the germline gene, perhaps due to a read error. This CDR3 is also generated by other DNA sequences in the sample. This chain links TRBV19 with TRBJ2-5; D gene ambiguous. The germline V gene has CDR1 LNHDA and CDR2 SQIVND (reference sequence). The CDR3 covers 15 residues. CDR3 sequence (DNA): TGTGCCAGCAGTATAGAAGAAGCAGGAAGAGAGACCCAGTACTTC. Translated, it gives CASSIEEAGRETQYF. The variable domain in full, with the rest retrieved from reference TRBV19 and TRBJ2-5, is DGGITQSPKYLFRKEGQNVTLSCEQNLNHDAMYWYRQDPGQGLRLIYYSQIVNDFQKGDIAEGYSVSREKKESFPLTVTSAQKNPTAFYLCASSIEEAGRETQYFGPGTRLLVL.

V usage is TRBV28 and J usage is TRBJ2-5; no clear D. CDR1 is MDHEN, CDR2 SYDVKM, per germline. Between the trimmed V and J ends, which lost 3 bases and 2 bases, there was a span of 4 bases. The CDR3 has 12 amino acids. The CDR3 region has the DNA TGTGCCAGCAGTTTGGCACAAGAGACCCAGTACTTC. Translation gives CASSLAQETQYF.

This rearrangement joins TRBV6-4 to TRBJ2-3; 10 nucleotides agree with TRBD2. CDR3 size: 16 residues. Germline loops: CDR1 MRHNA, CDR2 SNTAGT. Germline trimming cut 5 bases from V and 2 bases from J; bases unmatched to any gene: 7. The chain's CDR3 is CASSISLAGNTDTQYF. Here the CDR3 DNA reads TGTGCCAGCAGTATCTCACTAGCGGGGAACACAGATACGCAGTATTTT.

V usage is TRBV6-4 and J usage is TRBJ2-1; 12 bases match TRBD2. CDR1 and CDR2 (germline): MRHNA, SNTAGT. The V gene end was trimmed by 2 bases and the J gene end by 7 bases; junction bases not matched to a gene: 0. This CDR3 is built from 14 residues. The CDR3 region is CASSDGTSGNEQFF. The CDR3 DNA sequence: TGTGCCAGCAGTGACGGGACTAGCGGGAATGAGCAGTTCTTC.

The chain uses TRBV12-5 and TRBJ1-1; D gene unclear. Germline values: CDR1 LGHNT, CDR2 FRNRAP. The CDR3 runs to 13 residues. Between the trimmed V and J ends, which lost 7 bases and 0 bases, there was a span of 9 bases. CDR3 residues: CASAPYMNTEAFF. The CDR3 region has the DNA TGTGCTAGTGCCCCCTATATGAACACTGAAGCTTTCTTT.

The rearrangement links TRBV10-3 to TRBJ2-3, with 11 bases matching TRBD2. V shed 0 bases, J shed 1 base, and the junction held 3 bases outside the gene matches. The CDR3 is 17 residues long. Per the germline V gene, CDR1 is ENHRY and CDR2 is SYGVKD. In DNA form, the CDR3 reads TGTGCCATCAGTGAGTCCCCTAGCGGGGGGCGCACAGATACGCAGTATTTT. This gives the protein CAISESPSGGRTDTQYF.

J is TRBJ1-5 and V is TRBV11-2; D unclear. The CDR3 sequence is 12 residues long. Trimming cost V 5 bases and J 8 bases, with 10 bases left between them. Germline CDR1 reads SGHAT; CDR2 reads FQNNGV. The CDR3 loop reads CASSQEGEPQHF. DNA for the CDR3: TGTGCCAGCAGCCAGGAGGGAGAGCCCCAGCATTTT.

The chain is built from TRBV5-1 and TRBJ2-3, with 7 positions matching TRBD2. Germline V gives CDR1 SGHRS, CDR2 YFSETQ. This CDR3 has 15 amino acids. V shed 0 bases, J shed 4 bases, and the junction held 5 bases outside the gene matches. CDR3 DNA sequence: TGCGCCAGCAGCTTGGTTCGGGGGGTCGCAGATACGCAGTATTTT. Protein sequence: CASSLVRGVADTQYF.

The chain carries TRBV28 and TRBJ2-3; 7 nucleotides match TRBD1. V lost 3 bases and J lost 0; bases outside the gene matches: 6. Germline-derived CDR1 and CDR2 are MDHEN and SYDVKM. CDR3 length: 16 amino acids. In DNA form, the CDR3 reads TGTGCCAGCAGTTTGGGACAGCACTCTAGCACAGATACGCAGTATTTT. Residues: CASSLGQHSSTDTQYF.

The chain couples TRBV7-9 to TRBJ2-7, with 8 positions matching TRBD1. V lost 7 bases, J lost 3 bases, and 8 bases stayed unmatched. The V gene's germline CDR1 is SEHNR and CDR2 FQNEAQ (reference sequence). The CDR3 sequence is 14 residues long. In nucleotides, the CDR3 is TGTGCCAGCATCGGCGGACAGGGAGGCTACGAGCAGTACTTC. This gives the protein CASIGGQGGYEQYF.

Here the CDR3 reads CASSFGGSDTQYF. The CDR3 bases are TGCGCCAGCAGCTTCGGGGGATCGGATACGCAGTATTTT. This chain links TRBV5-1 with TRBJ2-3; D might be TRBD2 (6 bases). Trimming cost V 2 bases and J 6 bases, with 10 bases left between them. The CDR3 runs to 13 residues. Germline V gene data show CDR1 as SGHRS and CDR2 as YFSETQ.